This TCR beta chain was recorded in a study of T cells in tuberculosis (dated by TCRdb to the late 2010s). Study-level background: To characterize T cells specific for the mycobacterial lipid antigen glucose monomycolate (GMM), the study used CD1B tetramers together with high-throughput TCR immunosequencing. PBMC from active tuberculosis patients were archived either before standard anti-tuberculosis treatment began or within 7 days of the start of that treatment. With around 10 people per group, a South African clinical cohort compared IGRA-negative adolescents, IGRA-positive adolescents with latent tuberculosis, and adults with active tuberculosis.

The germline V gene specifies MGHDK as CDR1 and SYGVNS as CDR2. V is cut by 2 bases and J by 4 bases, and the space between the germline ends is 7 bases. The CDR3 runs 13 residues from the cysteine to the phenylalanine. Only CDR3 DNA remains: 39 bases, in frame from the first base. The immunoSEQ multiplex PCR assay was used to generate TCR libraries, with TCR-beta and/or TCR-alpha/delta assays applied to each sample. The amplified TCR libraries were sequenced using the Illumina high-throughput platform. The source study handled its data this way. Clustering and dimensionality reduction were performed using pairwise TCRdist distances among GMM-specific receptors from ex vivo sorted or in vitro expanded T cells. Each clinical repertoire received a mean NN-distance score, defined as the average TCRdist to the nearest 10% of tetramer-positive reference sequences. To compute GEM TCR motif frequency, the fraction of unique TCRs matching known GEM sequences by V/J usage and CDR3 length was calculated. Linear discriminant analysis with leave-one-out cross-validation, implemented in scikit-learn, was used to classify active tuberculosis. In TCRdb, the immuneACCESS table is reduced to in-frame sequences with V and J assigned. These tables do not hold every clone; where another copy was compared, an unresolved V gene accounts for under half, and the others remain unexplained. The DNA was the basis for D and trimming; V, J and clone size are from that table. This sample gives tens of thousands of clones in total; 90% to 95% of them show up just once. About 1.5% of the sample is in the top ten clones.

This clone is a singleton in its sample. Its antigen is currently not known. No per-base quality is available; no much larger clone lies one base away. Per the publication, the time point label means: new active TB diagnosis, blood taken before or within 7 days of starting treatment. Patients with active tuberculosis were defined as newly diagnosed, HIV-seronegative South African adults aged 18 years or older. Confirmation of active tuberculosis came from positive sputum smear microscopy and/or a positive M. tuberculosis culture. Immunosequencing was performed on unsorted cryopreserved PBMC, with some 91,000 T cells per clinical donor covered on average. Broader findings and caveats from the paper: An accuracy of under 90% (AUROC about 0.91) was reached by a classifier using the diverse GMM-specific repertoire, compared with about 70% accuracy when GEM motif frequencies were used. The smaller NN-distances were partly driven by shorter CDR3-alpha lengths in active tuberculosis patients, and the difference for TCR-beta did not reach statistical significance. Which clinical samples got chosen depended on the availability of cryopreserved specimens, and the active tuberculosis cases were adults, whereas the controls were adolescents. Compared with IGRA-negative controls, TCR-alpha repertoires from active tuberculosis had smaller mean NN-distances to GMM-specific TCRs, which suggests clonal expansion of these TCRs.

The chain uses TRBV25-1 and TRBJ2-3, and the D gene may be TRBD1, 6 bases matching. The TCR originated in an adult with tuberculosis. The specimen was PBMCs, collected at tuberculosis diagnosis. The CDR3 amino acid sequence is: CASSEKGADTQYF. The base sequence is TGTGCCAGCAGTGAAAAGGGGGCAGATACGCAGTATTTT. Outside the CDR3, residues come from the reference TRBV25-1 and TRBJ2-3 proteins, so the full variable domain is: EADIYQTPRYLVIGTGKKITLECSQTMGHDKMYWYQQDPGMELHLIHYSYGVNSTEKGDLSSESTVSRIRTEHFPLTLESARPSHTSQYLCASSEKGADTQYFGPGTRLTVL.